The 17 T cell receptor beta chains presented below share a single source sample, sequenced in a study of cytomegalovirus exposure and HLA in healthy donors. PCR primers comprised 60 Vbeta and 13 Jbeta primers. Sequencing was performed with immunoSEQ multiplex PCR; in TCRdb, only in-frame clones are kept and a portion is missing. This sample has 150,000 or so clones, with approximately 86% found just once. The sequenced sample was PBMCs. The receptors derive from a woman aged 18-35 years in good health and CMV-seronegative.

The chain recombines TRBV28 with TRBJ1-5; 8 bases are shared with TRBD1. The ends lost 4 bases at V and 4 bases at J; junction bases unmatched: 12. This CDR3 contains 17 residues. Per germline, CDR1 MDHEN and CDR2 SYDVKM. CDR3: CASSSTQGAFLNQPQHF. Written as DNA, the CDR3 is TGTGCCAGCAGTTCAACTCAGGGGGCCTTTCTTAATCAGCCCCAGCATTTT.

The J gene is TRBJ1-3, the V gene TRBV28; D gene unclear. The germline V gene encodes CDR1 MDHEN and CDR2 SYDVKM. CDR3 size: 11 residues. The V end was cut by 6 bases, the J end by 7 bases, with 7 bases between. CDR3 sequence: CASSPRNTIYF. CDR3 in DNA: TGTGCCAGCAGCCCCCGGAACACCATATATTTT. The complete variable domain, with remaining parts taken from reference TRBV28 and TRBJ1-3, reads DVKVTQSSRYLVKRTGEKVFLECVQDMDHENMFWYRQDPGLGLRLIYFSYDVKMKEKGDIPEGYSVSREKKERFSLILESASTNQTSMYLCASSPRNTIYFGEGSWLTVV.

This clone was seen more than once but under ten times. An end of the junction does not agree with germline; a read error may underlie this. Other DNA sequences in the same sample also yield this CDR3. The DNA for the CDR3 is TGTGCCAGCTTATCCTCTGGGGCCAATGTCCTGACTTTC. This gives the protein CASLSSGANVLTF. This chain connects TRBV27 to TRBJ2-6; D perhaps matches TRBD1 (5 bases). The CDR3 extends over 13 amino acids. Looked up from germline, CDR1 is MNHEY and CDR2 is SMNVEV (reference sequence).

J is TRBJ1-6 and V is TRBV6-4; the D is unclear. CDR1 and CDR2 from the germline V gene are MRHNA and SNTAGT. The germline V and J ends were trimmed by 7 bases and 7 bases, with 17 bases remaining between them. The CDR3 sequence is 15 residues long. As DNA, the CDR3 is TGTGCCAGCACCCGCCGCCAGGATGGGAATTCACCCCTCCACTTT. It specifies CASTRRQDGNSPLHF.

This clone was seen just once. This chain connects TRBV6-5 to TRBJ1-3; D is possibly TRBD1 (6 bases). The germline V gene encodes CDR1 MNHEY and CDR2 SVGAGI. This CDR3 spans 13 amino acids. The germline V and J ends were trimmed by 6 bases and 4 bases, with 10 bases remaining between them. In DNA form, the CDR3 reads TGTGCCAGCAGAACCGGGACAGGAAACACCATATATTTT. It encodes CASRTGTGNTIYF.

The chain recombines TRBV6-5 with TRBJ2-5; a weak D match, TRBD2 (6 bases). The J call could be wrong; TRBJ2-7 is a better fit for the DNA end. Looked up from germline, CDR1 is MNHEY and CDR2 is SVGAGI. The length of the CDR3 is 14 residues. This CDR3 reads CASSYSGLGYEQYF. DNA of the CDR3: TGTGCCAGCAGTTACTCGGGACTGGGCTACGAGCAGTACTTC.

The rearrangement uses TRBV9 and TRBJ2-7; 10 nucleotides align to TRBD1. V lost 2 bases, J lost 5 bases, and 4 bases stayed unmatched. In germline, CDR1 is SGDLS, CDR2 YYNGEE. The CDR3 is 14 amino acids. CDR3 in DNA: TGTGCCAGCAGCGTGACAGGGGGCGTCAACGAGCAGTACTTC. This codes for CASSVTGGVNEQYF. Supplemented by reference TRBV9 and TRBJ2-7, the full variable domain reads DSGVTQTPKHLITATGQRVTLRCSPRSGDLSVYWYQQSLDQGLQFLIQYYNGEERAKGNILERFSAQQFPDLHSELNLSSLELGDSALYFCASSVTGGVNEQYFGPGTRLTVT.

This clone was observed a few times. The chain is built from TRBV6-5 and TRBJ1-1; D may be TRBD1 (6 bases). Trimming stripped 4 bases from V and 6 bases from J, with 12 bases between. The CDR3 is made up of 13 amino acids. Per germline, CDR1 MNHEY and CDR2 SVGAGI. In nucleotides, the CDR3 is TGTGCCAGCAGTTGGAGACAGGCCGCTGAAGCTTTCTTT. It specifies CASSWRQAAEAFF.

The chain is built from TRBV5-1 and TRBJ2-1; D uncertain. The CDR3 is made up of 14 amino acids. Trimming stripped 0 bases from V and 7 bases from J, with 11 bases between. Germline V gene data show CDR1 as SGHRS and CDR2 as YFSETQ. In DNA, the CDR3 is TGCGCCAGCAGCTTGGCCCTAGTTGGTAATGAGCAGTTCTTC. The encoded protein is CASSLALVGNEQFF.

This clone was found once. V and J are TRBV5-4 and TRBJ1-2; 10 bases are shared with TRBD1. The CDR3 loop spans 15 amino acids. CDR1 and CDR2 from the germline V gene are SGHNT and YYREEE (reference sequence). V was pared by 4 bases and J by 4 bases, with 7 bases of the junction left unmatched. CDR3 coding DNA: TGTGCCAGCAGCGTACTGACAGGGGGCAGCTATGGCTACACCTTC. Amino acid sequence: CASSVLTGGSYGYTF. Looking up the rest from reference TRBV5-4 and TRBJ1-2 gives the full variable domain: ETGVTQSPTHLIKTRGQQVTLRCSSQSGHNTVSWYQQALGQGPQFIFQYYREEENGRGNFPPRFSGLQFPNYSSELNVNALELDDSALYLCASSVLTGGSYGYTFGSGTRLTVV.

This chain links TRBV2 with TRBJ2-2, with 7 positions matching TRBD1. Germline V gene lookup returns CDR1 SNHLY and CDR2 FYNNEI. Unmatched junction bases numbered 11, after V lost 8 bases and J lost 8 bases. The CDR3 totals 14 residues. The CDR3 loop reads CASQTGSVTGELFF. The CDR3 coding sequence is TGTGCCAGCCAGACAGGGAGTGTGACAGGGGAGCTGTTTTTT.

DNA for the CDR3: TGCGCCAGCAGCCCCCAGGCTGGGGAGTGGGGCACCGGGGAGCTGTTTTTT. Residues: CASSPQAGEWGTGELFF. This chain joins TRBV5-1 and TRBJ2-2; perhaps TRBD2 as D (5 bases). The CDR3 is made up of 17 amino acids. Trimming pared 4 bases from V and 4 bases from J, leaving 20 bases between. The germline V gene has CDR1 SGHRS and CDR2 YFSETQ. Combining the CDR3 with reference TRBV5-1 and TRBJ2-2 gives the whole variable domain KAGVTQTPRYLIKTRGQQVTLSCSPISGHRSVSWYQQTPGQGLQFLFEYFSETQRNKGNFPGRFSGRQFSNSRSEMNVSTLELGDSALYLCASSPQAGEWGTGELFFGEGSRLTVL.

This sequence joins TRBV21-1 and TRBJ2-3; no check of the table's D call, TRBD2, against the DNA was made. TRBV21-1 is a recognized pseudogene. The length of the CDR3 is 17 residues. CDR3 sequence reads: CASSNLNSAARGNTQYF. The CDR3 DNA is TGTGCCAGCAGCAACCTCAATTCAGCCGCCAGAGGGAATACGCAGTATTTT.

The chain carries TRBV9 and TRBJ2-3; TRBD2 matches at 7 bases. With 7 bases clipped from V and 5 bases from J, the junction kept 13 bases outside the gene matches. The CDR3 consists of 15 residues. Germline CDR1 is SGDLS and CDR2 is YYNGEE. Here the CDR3 DNA reads TGTGCCAGCCGTGCTGCGGGGGATCGTCGAGATACGCAGTATTTT. This translates into CASRAAGDRRDTQYF.

The V gene is TRBV5-1, the J gene TRBJ1-2; D possibly corresponds to TRBD1 (5 bases). The germline V gene encodes CDR1 SGHRS and CDR2 YFSETQ. The CDR3 totals 13 residues. V dropped 4 bases and J dropped 7 bases, with 14 bases sitting between them. This CDR3 reads CASSTDSLSGYTF. The CDR3 nucleotides are TGCGCCAGCAGCACTGACAGTTTAAGTGGCTACACCTTC.

V is TRBV27 and J is TRBJ2-5; a weak D match, TRBD2 (6 bases). TRBJ2-7 explains the end of the DNA better; the J call may be wrong. The CDR3 runs to 14 residues. Germline values: CDR1 MNHEY, CDR2 SMNVEV (reference sequence). The CDR3 DNA reads as TGTGCCAGCAGCCCCCGGGAGATCTCCTACGAGCAGTACTTC. Translation: CASSPREISYEQYF.

This clone appeared once. The chain carries TRBV19 and TRBJ2-7; a weak D match, TRBD1 (6 bases). The V gene's germline CDR1 is LNHDA and CDR2 SQIVND (reference sequence). The CDR3 extends over 14 amino acids. Between the trimmed V and J ends, which lost 3 bases and 1 base, there was a span of 10 bases. DNA for the CDR3: TGTGCCAGTAGTATGTTGGGGGCTTCCTACGAGCAGTACTTC. Translating it yields CASSMLGASYEQYF.